This T cell receptor (beta chain) was obtained from a study of T cells in Graves' hyperthyroidism and ophthalmopathy. Broader study findings: Median prediction lead before ophthalmopathy onset was 6.5 months with the model. Within blood appeared most thyroid clonotypes that had expanded above 0.001.

Exclusion of a patient resulted from uncontrolled infection, other autoimmune disease, pregnancy or lactation. Diagnosis rested on symptoms, serum thyroxine and TRAb, thyroid ultrasound, and orbital computed tomography. In regard to this clonotype: Its antigen is not identified.

RNA transcripts served as the template for amplifying TCR beta CDR3 regions. Initially, a first-round RT-PCR of the TCR CDR3 employed the HTBI primer set. Each CDR3 protein is one row after TCRdb ran MiXCR on the multiplex PCR reads. This table has 500,000 to 600,000 distinct CDR3 sequences, around 45% appearing once. Germline V gene lookup returns CDR1 SEHNR and CDR2 FQNEAQ (reference sequence). This CDR3 comprises 14 residues. The germline V and J ends were trimmed by 5 bases and 6 bases, with 16 bases remaining between them. This chain links TRBV7-9 with TRBJ1-2; a weak D match, TRBD1 (6 bases). The TCR was taken from a woman in her late teens or twenties with Graves' hyperthyroidism. Input material: peripheral blood or thyroid tissue (not recorded which). CDR3 sequence: CASSQDLTGNGYTF. The CDR3 DNA reads as TGTGCCAGCAGCCAAGATCTAACAGGGAATGGCTACACCTTC.